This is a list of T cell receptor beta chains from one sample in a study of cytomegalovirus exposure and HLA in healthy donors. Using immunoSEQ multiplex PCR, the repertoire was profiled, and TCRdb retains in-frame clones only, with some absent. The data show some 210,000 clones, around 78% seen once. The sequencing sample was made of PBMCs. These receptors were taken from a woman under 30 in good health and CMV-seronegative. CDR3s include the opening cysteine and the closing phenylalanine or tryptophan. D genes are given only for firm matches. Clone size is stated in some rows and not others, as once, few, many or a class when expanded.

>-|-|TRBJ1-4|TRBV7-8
TGTGCCAGCAGCTTTTCAGGGGATGAAAAACTGTTTTTT
CASSFSGDEKLFF
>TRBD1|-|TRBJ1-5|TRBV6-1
TGTGCCAGCAGTGACAGGGGGAATCAGCCCCAGCATTTT
CASSDRGNQPQHF
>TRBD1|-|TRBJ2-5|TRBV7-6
TGTGCCAGCAGCTGGGGGGACAGGGGGAGGACAAAGACCCAGTACTTC
CASSWGDRGRTKTQYF
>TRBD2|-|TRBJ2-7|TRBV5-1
TGCGCCAGCAGCTTAGCCAGCGGGAGTTTGTACGAGCAGTACTTC
CASSLASGSLYEQYF
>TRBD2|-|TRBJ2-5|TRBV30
TGTGCCTGGAGTGTAGGGAGGGTGGAGACCCAGTACTTC
CAWSVGRVETQYF
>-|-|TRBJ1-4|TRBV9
TGTGCCAGCAGCAGAAGCCCCAATGAAAAACTGTTTTTT
CASSRSPNEKLFF
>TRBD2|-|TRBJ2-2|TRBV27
TGTGCCAGCAGTTTGTGGCTAGCGGGGAACACCGGGGAGCTGTTTTTT
CASSLWLAGNTGELFF
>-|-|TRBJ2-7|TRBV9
TGTGCCAGCAGCCCCCGGGTGGGGTCCGAGCAGTACTTC
CASSPRVGSEQYF
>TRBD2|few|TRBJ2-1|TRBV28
TGTGCCAGCAGTTCTCTCGGGACTAGCGTCGCCAATGAGCAGTTCTTC
CASSSLGTSVANEQFF
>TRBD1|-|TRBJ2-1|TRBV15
TGTGCCACCAGCAGATTGACCGGGACAGTGGTCTCTAATGAGCAGTTCTTC
CATSRLTGTVVSNEQFF
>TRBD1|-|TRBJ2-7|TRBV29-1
TGCAGCGTTGAAGAGATAGCAGGGGGCGCGGGTAGCCACGAGCAGTACTTC
CSVEEIAGGAGSHEQYF
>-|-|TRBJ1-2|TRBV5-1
TGCGCCAGCAGCTTATCAGGGGTCTACTATGGCTACACCTTC
CASSLSGVYYGYTF
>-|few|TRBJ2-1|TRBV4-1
TGCGCCAGCAGCCTATTACAGGGTGGCCACAATGAGCAGTTCTTC
CASSLLQGGHNEQFF
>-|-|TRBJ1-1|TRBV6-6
TGTGCCAGCAGTTACTCGGCCACCGAGAACACTGAAGCTTTCTTT
CASSYSATENTEAFF